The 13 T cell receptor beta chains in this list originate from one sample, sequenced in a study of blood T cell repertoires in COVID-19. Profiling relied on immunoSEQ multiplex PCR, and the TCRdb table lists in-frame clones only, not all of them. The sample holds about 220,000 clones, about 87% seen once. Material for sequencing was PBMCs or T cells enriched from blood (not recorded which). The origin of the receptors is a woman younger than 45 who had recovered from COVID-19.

CDR3 in amino acids: CASSLGGLANNEQFF. CDR3 DNA: TGTGCCAGCAGCTTAGGGGGACTAGCCAACAATGAGCAGTTCTTC. The V call is TRBV11-3, the J call TRBJ2-1; 9 bases map to TRBD2. The CDR3 has 15 amino acids. Germline V CDR1 and CDR2: SGHNT, YENEEA. The ends lost 1 base at V and 5 bases at J; junction bases unmatched: 3.

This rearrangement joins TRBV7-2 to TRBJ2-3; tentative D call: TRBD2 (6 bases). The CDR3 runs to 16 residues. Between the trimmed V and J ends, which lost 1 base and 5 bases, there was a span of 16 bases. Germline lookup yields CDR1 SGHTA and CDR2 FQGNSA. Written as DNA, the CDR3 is TGTGCCAGCAGCTTAGGGGGCGGGGCCTCGGGAGATACGCAGTATTTT. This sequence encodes CASSLGGGASGDTQYF.

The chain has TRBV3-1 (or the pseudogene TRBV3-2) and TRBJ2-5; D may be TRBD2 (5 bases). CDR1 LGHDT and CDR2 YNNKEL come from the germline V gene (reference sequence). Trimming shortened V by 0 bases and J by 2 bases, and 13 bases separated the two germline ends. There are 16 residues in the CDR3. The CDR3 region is CASSQDRRSDQETQYF. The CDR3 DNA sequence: TGTGCCAGCAGCCAAGATCGGAGGAGTGATCAAGAGACCCAGTACTTC.

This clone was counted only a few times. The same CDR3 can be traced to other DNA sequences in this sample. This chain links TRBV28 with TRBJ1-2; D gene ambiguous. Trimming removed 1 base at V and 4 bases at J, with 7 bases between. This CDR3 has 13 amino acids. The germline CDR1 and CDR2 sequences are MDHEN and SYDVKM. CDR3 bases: TGTGCCAGCAGTTTATTCGGCGGCTATGGCTACACCTTC. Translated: CASSLFGGYGYTF.

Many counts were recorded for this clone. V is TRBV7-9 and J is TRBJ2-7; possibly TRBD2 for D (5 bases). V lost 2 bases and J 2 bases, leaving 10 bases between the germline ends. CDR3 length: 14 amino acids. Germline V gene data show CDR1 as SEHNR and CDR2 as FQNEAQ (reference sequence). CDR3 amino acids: CASSLSGGPYEQYF. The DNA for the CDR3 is TGTGCCAGCAGCTTAAGCGGCGGTCCCTACGAGCAGTACTTC.

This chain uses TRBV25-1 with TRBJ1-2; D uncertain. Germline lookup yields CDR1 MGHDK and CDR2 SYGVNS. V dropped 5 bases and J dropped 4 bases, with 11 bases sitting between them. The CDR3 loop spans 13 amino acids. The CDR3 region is CASSTDTFYGYTF. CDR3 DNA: TGTGCCAGCAGTACTGACACTTTCTATGGCTACACCTTC.

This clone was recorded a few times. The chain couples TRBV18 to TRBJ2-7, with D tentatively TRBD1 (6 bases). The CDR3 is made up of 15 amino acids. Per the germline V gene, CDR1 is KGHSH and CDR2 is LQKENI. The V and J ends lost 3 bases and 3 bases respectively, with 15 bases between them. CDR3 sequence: CASSPDRTGYYEQYF. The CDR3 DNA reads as TGTGCCAGCTCACCGGACAGAACAGGGTACTACGAGCAGTACTTC.

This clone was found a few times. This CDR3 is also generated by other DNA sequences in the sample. CDR3 region: CASSFQGSYEQYF. For the CDR3, the DNA is TGCGCCAGCAGCTTCCAGGGTTCCTACGAGCAGTACTTC. The chain couples TRBV5-1 to TRBJ2-7; maybe TRBD1 (5 bases). The germline V gene encodes CDR1 SGHRS and CDR2 YFSETQ. Trimming pared 2 bases from V and 1 base from J, leaving 7 bases between. The CDR3 extends over 13 amino acids.

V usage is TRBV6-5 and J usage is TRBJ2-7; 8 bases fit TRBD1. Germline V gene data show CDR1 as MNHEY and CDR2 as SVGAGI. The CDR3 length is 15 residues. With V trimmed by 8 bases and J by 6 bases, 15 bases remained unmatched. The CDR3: CASVAAPGQAAEQYF. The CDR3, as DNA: TGTGCCAGCGTAGCGGCCCCGGGACAGGCTGCCGAGCAGTACTTC.

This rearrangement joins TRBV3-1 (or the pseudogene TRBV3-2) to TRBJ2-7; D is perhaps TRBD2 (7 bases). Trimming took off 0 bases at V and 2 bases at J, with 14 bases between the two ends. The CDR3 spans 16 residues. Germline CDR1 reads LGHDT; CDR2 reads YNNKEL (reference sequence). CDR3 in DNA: TGTGCCAGCAGCCAAGATCGGATAGGGGGGGCCTACGAGCAGTACTTC. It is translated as CASSQDRIGGAYEQYF.

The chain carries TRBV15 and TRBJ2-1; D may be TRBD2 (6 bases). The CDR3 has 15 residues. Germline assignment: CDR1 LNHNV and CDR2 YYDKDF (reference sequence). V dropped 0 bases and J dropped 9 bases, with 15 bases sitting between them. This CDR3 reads CATSRDAGGIGEQFF. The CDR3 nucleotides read TGTGCCACCAGCAGAGATGCCGGGGGTATTGGTGAGCAGTTCTTC.

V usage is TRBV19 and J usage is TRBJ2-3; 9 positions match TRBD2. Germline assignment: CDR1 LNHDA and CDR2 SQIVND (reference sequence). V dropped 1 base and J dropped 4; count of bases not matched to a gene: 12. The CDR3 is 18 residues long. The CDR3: CASSIAPLLAGKADTQYF. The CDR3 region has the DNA TGTGCCAGTAGTATAGCCCCATTACTAGCGGGTAAGGCAGATACGCAGTATTTT. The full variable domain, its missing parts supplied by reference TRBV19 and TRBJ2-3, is DGGITQSPKYLFRKEGQNVTLSCEQNLNHDAMYWYRQDPGQGLRLIYYSQIVNDFQKGDIAEGYSVSREKKESFPLTVTSAQKNPTAFYLCASSIAPLLAGKADTQYFGPGTRLTVL.

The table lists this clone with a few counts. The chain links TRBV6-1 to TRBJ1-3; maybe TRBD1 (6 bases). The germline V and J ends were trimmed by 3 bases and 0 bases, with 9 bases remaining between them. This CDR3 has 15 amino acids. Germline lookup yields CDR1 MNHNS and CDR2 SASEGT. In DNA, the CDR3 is TGTGCCAGCAGTGAGACAGGCCTCTCTGGAAACACCATATATTTT. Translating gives CASSETGLSGNTIYF.